The 25 T cell receptor beta chains listed next were all sequenced from one sample in a study of T-cell memory formation after mild COVID-19. TCRdb processed the 5' RACE reads anew with MiXCR; each CDR3 protein has one entry. Altogether approximately 300,000 distinct CDR3 sequences are present, around 8% being singletons, with the ten largest covering roughly 23%. The source material was PBMCs or a T cell subset sorted from them (not recorded which). All receptors come from a man aged 18 to 30 who had mild COVID-19 (a few samples of this study predate the infection). Cell type and time point are not known.

Only a few counts were recorded for this clonotype. This rearrangement joins TRBV6-5 to TRBJ2-2; D ambiguous. The V gene lost 0 bases and the J gene lost 7 bases, with 6 bases spanning the gap. This CDR3 spans 13 amino acids. CDR1 is MNHEY and CDR2 is SVGAGI in the germline V gene. Written as DNA, the CDR3 is TGTGCCAGCAGTTACTCCCTGGTCGGGGAGCTGTTTTTT. It encodes CASSYSLVGELFF.

In this sample, this clonotype turned up a few times. The chain links TRBV7-8 to TRBJ2-1, with D possibly being TRBD2 (7 bases). CDR3 length equals 16 residues. Trimming took 1 base from V and 7 from J, leaving 17 bases between them. Looked up from germline, CDR1 is SGHVS and CDR2 is FQNEAQ. CDR3 DNA sequence: TGTGCCAGCAGCTTAGGCGGGTGGGGGGGCGGTAATGAGCAGTTCTTC. Translating gives CASSLGGWGGGNEQFF.

Only a few counts were recorded for this clonotype. This chain links TRBV12-3 or TRBV12-4 with TRBJ2-3, with 7 bases matching TRBD1. The CDR3 loop spans 14 amino acids. V lost 5 bases to trimming and J lost 4 bases; unmatched junction nucleotides: 6. The CDR3 DNA reads as TGTGCCAGCAGTCTAACAGGGGACCCAGATACGCAGTATTTT. It codes for CASSLTGDPDTQYF.

This clonotype was seen more than once but under ten times. The chain joins TRBV20-1 to TRBJ2-7, with D perhaps given as TRBD1 or TRBD2 (5 bases each). Germline CDR1 reads DFQATT; CDR2 reads SNEGSKA (reference sequence). The V and J ends lost 5 bases and 0 bases respectively, with 14 bases between them. The CDR3 is 14 amino acids. The CDR3 reads CSAEPGRSSYEQYF. Written as DNA, the CDR3 is TGCAGTGCTGAACCGGGACGGAGCTCCTACGAGCAGTACTTC.

This clonotype was seen repeatedly, ten times or more. This rearrangement joins TRBV7-2 to TRBJ2-2, with D perhaps assigned TRBD1 or TRBD2 (5 bases each). Per the germline V gene, CDR1 is SGHTA and CDR2 is FQGNSA. Trimming took off 3 bases at V and 2 bases at J, with 7 bases between the two ends. The CDR3 covers 14 residues. The CDR3 reads CASSLGRNTGELFF. The CDR3 coding sequence is TGTGCCAGCAGCTTGGGACGCAACACCGGGGAGCTGTTTTTT.

The J gene is TRBJ2-7, the V gene TRBV7-8, with D perhaps matching TRBD1 (5 bases). The CDR3 loop spans 13 amino acids. V dropped 5 bases and J dropped 3 bases, with 11 bases sitting between them. Germline V lookup: CDR1 SGHVS, CDR2 FQNEAQ. DNA of the CDR3: TGTGCCAGCAGCATACTCGGACACTACGAGCAGTACGTC. The encoded protein is CASSILGHYEQYV.

This sequence joins TRBV7-2 and TRBJ2-7, with 7 bases that match TRBD1. The CDR3 has 15 amino acids. The J segment lost 2 bases and the V segment lost 0 bases, leaving 4 bases of the junction unmatched. CDR1 and CDR2 from the germline V gene are SGHTA and FQGNSA. Written as DNA, the CDR3 is TGTGCCAGCAGCTTAGCGATGGGGACAGCCTACGAGCAGTACTTC. It yields the protein CASSLAMGTAYEQYF.

This clonotype came up a few times. This chain links TRBV29-1 with TRBJ2-5; tentative D call: TRBD1 (6 bases). The CDR3 length is 15 residues. Per the germline V gene, CDR1 is SQVTM and CDR2 is ANQGSEA. Trimming shortened V by 0 bases and J by 6 bases, and 17 bases separated the two germline ends. CDR3 sequence (DNA): TGCAGCGTTGAAGATTGGGGCAGGGGTTTCAAGACCCAGTACTTC. It specifies CSVEDWGRGFKTQYF. Combining the CDR3 with reference TRBV29-1 and TRBJ2-5 gives the whole variable domain SAVISQKPSRDICQRGTSLTIQCQVDSQVTMMFWYRQQPGQSLTLIATANQGSEATYESGFVIDKFPISRPNLTFSTLTVSNMSPEDSSIYLCSVEDWGRGFKTQYFGPGTRLLVL.

The DNA of the CDR3 is TGCAGTGCTGCGAAAGGATCCACCGGGGAGCTGTTTTTT. Its protein product is CSAAKGSTGELFF. V usage is TRBV20-1 and J usage is TRBJ2-2, with D unresolved. The V and J ends lost 5 bases and 4 bases respectively, with 11 bases between them. The CDR3 runs to 13 residues. Germline V gives CDR1 DFQATT, CDR2 SNEGSKA (reference sequence).

The V and J genes are TRBV4-3 and TRBJ2-7, with TRBD2 matching 11 bases. The CDR3 length is 16 residues. V lost 4 bases and J lost 6; bases outside the gene matches: 11. CDR1 is LGHNA, CDR2 YSLEER, per germline. The CDR3 bases are TGCGCCAGCAGCCCGAATCCGGGACTAGCGGTAGGCGAGCAGTACTTC. Translated: CASSPNPGLAVGEQYF.

This clonotype came up a few times. V usage is TRBV20-1 and J usage is TRBJ1-2; D remains ambiguous. The CDR3 contains 12 residues. The germline V gene has CDR1 DFQATT and CDR2 SNEGSKA (reference sequence). Trimming stripped 6 bases from V and 8 bases from J, with 16 bases between. DNA for the CDR3: TGCAGTGCGATAGAGGGTTCCAAGGGCTACACCTTC. This sequence encodes CSAIEGSKGYTF.

This chain connects TRBV6-5 to TRBJ1-6, with D hard to call. Germline assignment: CDR1 MNHEY and CDR2 SVGAGI. Trimming took 2 bases from V and 10 from J, leaving 9 bases between them. The CDR3 is made up of 13 amino acids. For the CDR3, the DNA is TGTGCCAGCAGTTACAGGCAAGGGTCACCCCTCCACTTT. Translated: CASSYRQGSPLHF.

This clonotype was seen ten or more times. V and J are TRBV11-2 and TRBJ2-7, with D possibly TRBD2 on 6 matching bases. Germline-derived CDR1 and CDR2 are SGHAT and FQNNGV. CDR3 length equals 16 residues. V lost 2 bases and J 2 bases, leaving 16 bases between the germline ends. CDR3 sequence: CASSLNRGDFPYEQYF. The CDR3 coding sequence is TGTGCCAGCAGCTTAAATCGAGGGGACTTTCCCTACGAGCAGTACTTC.

This clonotype was seen only a few times. This chain connects TRBV4-3 to TRBJ2-1; 9 bases fit TRBD1. Germline loops: CDR1 LGHNA, CDR2 YSLEER. The V and J ends lost 1 base and 8 bases, in that order; junction bases with no gene match: 3. CDR3 size: 14 residues. The CDR3 loop is CASSQGDRVDEQFF. CDR3 DNA sequence: TGCGCCAGCAGCCAAGGGGACAGGGTAGATGAGCAGTTCTTC.

This clonotype was observed a few times. The chain carries TRBV5-1 and TRBJ2-1, with 8 bases lining up with TRBD2. The J segment lost 0 bases and the V segment lost 4 bases, leaving 9 bases of the junction unmatched. This CDR3 spans 17 amino acids. The germline gives CDR1 SGHRS, CDR2 YFSETQ. CDR3: CASSPGGTLSSYNEQFF. The CDR3 DNA reads TGCGCCAGCAGCCCGGGGGGGACTCTGAGCTCCTACAATGAGCAGTTCTTC.

This clonotype came up a few times. The chain joins TRBV27 to TRBJ1-2; D uncertain. Trimming shortened V by 5 bases and J by 6 bases, and 16 bases separated the two germline ends. The germline CDR1 and CDR2 sequences are MNHEY and SMNVEV (reference sequence). This CDR3 region has 14 residues. CDR3 nucleotides: TGTGCCAGCAGTCGAGTGACGGGGATCCATGGCTACACCTTC. Translating it yields CASSRVTGIHGYTF.

The chain combines TRBV3-1 with TRBJ1-6, with a tentative D call TRBD1 (5 bases). The CDR3 totals 13 residues. Germline V gene lookup returns CDR1 LGHDT and CDR2 YNNKEL (reference sequence). V gave up 0 bases and J gave up 8 bases, with 5 bases separating them. Here the CDR3 DNA reads TGTGCCAGCAGCCAAGAGGGGGATTCACCCCTCCACTTT. As protein: CASSQEGDSPLHF. The full variable domain, in which reference TRBV3-1 and TRBJ1-6 provide the parts outside the CDR3, is DTAVSQTPKYLVTQMGNDKSIKCEQNLGHDTMYWYKQDSKKFLKIMFSYNNKELIINETVPNRFSPKSPDKAHLNLHINSLELGDSAVYFCASSQEGDSPLHFGNGTRLTVT.

This clonotype came up a few times. This chain uses TRBV7-6 with TRBJ2-7; the D is unclear. CDR1 and CDR2 (germline): SGHVS, FNYEAQ. The CDR3 has 14 residues. The ends were cut back, 1 base at V and 0 bases at J, with 7 bases in the middle. The CDR3, as DNA: TGTGCCAGCAGCTTAGTTACAGCCTCCTACGAGCAGTACTTC. This sequence encodes CASSLVTASYEQYF.

This clonotype was detected a few times. The V call is TRBV12-5, the J call TRBJ2-7, with D perhaps given as TRBD1 or TRBD2 (5 bases each). Germline CDR1 LGHNT, CDR2 FRNRAP. This CDR3 spans 18 amino acids. V dropped 1 base and J dropped 0 bases, with 19 bases sitting between them. CDR3 loop: CASGLAPSGDLLSYEQYF. The CDR3 DNA reads as TGTGCTAGTGGTTTGGCCCCGTCCGGGGACCTCCTCTCCTACGAGCAGTACTTC. Together with reference TRBV12-5 and TRBJ2-7, the CDR3 gives the full variable domain: DARVTQTPRHKVTEMGQEVTMRCQPILGHNTVFWYRQTMMQGLELLAYFRNRAPLDDSGMPKDRFSAEMPDATLATLKIQPSEPRDSAVYFCASGLAPSGDLLSYEQYFGPGTRLTVT.

The chain joins TRBV7-2 to TRBJ1-4, with 11 bases aligning to TRBD1. Looked up from germline, CDR1 is SGHTA and CDR2 is FQGNSA. The CDR3 runs 15 residues. V dropped 2 bases and J dropped 7; count of bases not matched to a gene: 3. This chain's CDR3 is CASSLFGQGAEKLFF. CDR3 bases: TGTGCCAGCAGCTTATTTGGACAGGGGGCTGAAAAACTGTTTTTT.

This clonotype was found once. The chain uses TRBV5-4 and TRBJ2-5; weak D call: TRBD2 (7 bases). Germline CDR1 and CDR2: SGHNT and YYREEE (reference sequence). The length of the CDR3 is 14 residues. With 7 bases removed from V and 1 base from J, the gap between germline ends came to 14 bases. CDR3 bases: TGTGCCAGCCCTGGGGGGGCGATCCAAGAGACCCAGTACTTC. Translation gives CASPGGAIQETQYF.

This clonotype has a handful of counts. The chain recombines TRBV28 with TRBJ1-1; TRBD1 agrees at 7 bases. This CDR3 has 15 residues. With 3 bases clipped from V and 4 bases from J, the junction kept 8 bases outside the gene matches. Germline V gives CDR1 MDHEN, CDR2 SYDVKM. CDR3 sequence: CASSLARQGGTEAFF. In nucleotides, the CDR3 is TGTGCCAGCAGTTTGGCCAGGCAGGGGGGCACTGAAGCTTTCTTT.

The chain carries TRBV5-6 and TRBJ2-5; the D gene is possibly TRBD1 (6 bases). Trimming left V 1 base short and J 7 bases short, with 17 bases between. Germline V lookup: CDR1 SGHDT, CDR2 YYEEEE. This CDR3 comprises 15 residues. The CDR3 is CASSLWGRGFGTQYF. The CDR3 DNA reads TGTGCCAGCAGCTTGTGGGGGCGCGGGTTCGGGACCCAGTACTTC.

To note about this clonotype: It is unclear where the CDR3 begins or ends on the DNA, so no DNA is shown, and the CDR3 is as TCRdb lists it. The chain combines TRBV7-3 with TRBJ1-4; the DNA was not compared with TRBD1, the D call given in the table. CDR1 SGHTA and CDR2 FQGTGA come from the germline V gene. The CDR3 adds up to 13 amino acids, both ends counted. CDR3: CASSLPGVKNCFF.

This clonotype was found many times. The rearrangement uses TRBV5-1 and TRBJ2-1, with D possibly TRBD2 on 6 matching bases. The CDR3 loop spans 14 amino acids. Germline V gene sequence: CDR1 SGHRS, CDR2 YFSETQ. The germline V and J ends were trimmed by 1 base and 3 bases, with 8 bases remaining between them. CDR3 sequence (DNA): TGCGCCAGCAGCTTGAATAGCGGCTACAATGAGCAGTTCTTC. Protein product: CASSLNSGYNEQFF.